The entry that follows covers one TCR beta chain sequence. Its antigen is not known. This sample is drawn from a study of vaccination effects on CD4 cells after COVID-19. Study-wide findings and caveats: Cross-reaction with common cold coronaviruses was seen in only 1 of 255 vaccine-induced clones from healthy vaccinees.

Before sequencing, viral peptide pools were used by the ViraFEST assay to expand antigen-specific CD4+ T cells. Culturing for about ten days preceded CD4+ T cell isolation. Nobody among the vaccine recipients had prior SARS-CoV-2 infection (nucleocapsid antibodies were negative). Culturing of two million PBMC per well took place with about 10 IU/ml IL-2 and 10 ug/ml peptides. Sequencing was performed with immunoSEQ multiplex PCR; in TCRdb, only in-frame clones are kept and a portion is missing. The data contain some 68,000 clones, about 80% of them seen just once; the ten biggest clones take up 10% to 15%. Germline trimming cut 0 bases from V and 5 bases from J; bases unmatched to any gene: 6. The CDR3 covers 15 residues. Germline CDR1 is SGHRS and CDR2 is YFSETQ.

The sample was CD4+ T cells from PBMCs cultured with SARS-CoV-2 spike peptides, taken before COVID-19 vaccination. This chain links TRBV5-1 with TRBJ2-5; 8 positions match TRBD1. This sequence was found in a human donor who received a COVID-19 vaccine. CDR3 DNA sequence: TGCGCCAGCAGCTTGGCCGGACAGGGTGGGGAGACCCAGTACTTC. Translated, it gives CASSLAGQGGETQYF.